This entry is about one T cell receptor (beta chain). Its matching antigen is unknown. Constant-segment-primed 5'RACE gave TCR alpha and TCR beta cDNA libraries with sample barcodes and UMIs. TCRdb passed the 5' RACE reads through MiXCR, listing each CDR3 protein once. The profile shows about 270,000 distinct CDR3 sequences, approximately 15% of them singletons. CDR3 length: 13 residues. V was trimmed by 0 bases and J by 13 bases, leaving 16 bases between them. Per germline, CDR1 GTSNPN and CDR2 SVGIG (reference sequence). These data come from a study of T-cell memory formation after mild COVID-19. Broader study findings: Balance between CD4 and CD8 was seen in clones contracting day 15 to 85, and a CD4+ lean was seen in later expanders. Among contracting clones, CD4+ were mainly CM/EM and CD8+ enriched in EMRA.

Specimen: PBMCs or a T cell subset sorted from them (not recorded which). This TCR derives from an adult woman who had mild COVID-19 (a few samples of this study predate the infection). Cell type and time point are not known. This chain joins TRBV30 and TRBJ2-4; D is undetermined. The CDR3 sequence: CAWSVRAWVTQYF. Here the CDR3 DNA reads TGTGCCTGGAGTGTACGGGCCTGGGTAACCCAGTACTTC.